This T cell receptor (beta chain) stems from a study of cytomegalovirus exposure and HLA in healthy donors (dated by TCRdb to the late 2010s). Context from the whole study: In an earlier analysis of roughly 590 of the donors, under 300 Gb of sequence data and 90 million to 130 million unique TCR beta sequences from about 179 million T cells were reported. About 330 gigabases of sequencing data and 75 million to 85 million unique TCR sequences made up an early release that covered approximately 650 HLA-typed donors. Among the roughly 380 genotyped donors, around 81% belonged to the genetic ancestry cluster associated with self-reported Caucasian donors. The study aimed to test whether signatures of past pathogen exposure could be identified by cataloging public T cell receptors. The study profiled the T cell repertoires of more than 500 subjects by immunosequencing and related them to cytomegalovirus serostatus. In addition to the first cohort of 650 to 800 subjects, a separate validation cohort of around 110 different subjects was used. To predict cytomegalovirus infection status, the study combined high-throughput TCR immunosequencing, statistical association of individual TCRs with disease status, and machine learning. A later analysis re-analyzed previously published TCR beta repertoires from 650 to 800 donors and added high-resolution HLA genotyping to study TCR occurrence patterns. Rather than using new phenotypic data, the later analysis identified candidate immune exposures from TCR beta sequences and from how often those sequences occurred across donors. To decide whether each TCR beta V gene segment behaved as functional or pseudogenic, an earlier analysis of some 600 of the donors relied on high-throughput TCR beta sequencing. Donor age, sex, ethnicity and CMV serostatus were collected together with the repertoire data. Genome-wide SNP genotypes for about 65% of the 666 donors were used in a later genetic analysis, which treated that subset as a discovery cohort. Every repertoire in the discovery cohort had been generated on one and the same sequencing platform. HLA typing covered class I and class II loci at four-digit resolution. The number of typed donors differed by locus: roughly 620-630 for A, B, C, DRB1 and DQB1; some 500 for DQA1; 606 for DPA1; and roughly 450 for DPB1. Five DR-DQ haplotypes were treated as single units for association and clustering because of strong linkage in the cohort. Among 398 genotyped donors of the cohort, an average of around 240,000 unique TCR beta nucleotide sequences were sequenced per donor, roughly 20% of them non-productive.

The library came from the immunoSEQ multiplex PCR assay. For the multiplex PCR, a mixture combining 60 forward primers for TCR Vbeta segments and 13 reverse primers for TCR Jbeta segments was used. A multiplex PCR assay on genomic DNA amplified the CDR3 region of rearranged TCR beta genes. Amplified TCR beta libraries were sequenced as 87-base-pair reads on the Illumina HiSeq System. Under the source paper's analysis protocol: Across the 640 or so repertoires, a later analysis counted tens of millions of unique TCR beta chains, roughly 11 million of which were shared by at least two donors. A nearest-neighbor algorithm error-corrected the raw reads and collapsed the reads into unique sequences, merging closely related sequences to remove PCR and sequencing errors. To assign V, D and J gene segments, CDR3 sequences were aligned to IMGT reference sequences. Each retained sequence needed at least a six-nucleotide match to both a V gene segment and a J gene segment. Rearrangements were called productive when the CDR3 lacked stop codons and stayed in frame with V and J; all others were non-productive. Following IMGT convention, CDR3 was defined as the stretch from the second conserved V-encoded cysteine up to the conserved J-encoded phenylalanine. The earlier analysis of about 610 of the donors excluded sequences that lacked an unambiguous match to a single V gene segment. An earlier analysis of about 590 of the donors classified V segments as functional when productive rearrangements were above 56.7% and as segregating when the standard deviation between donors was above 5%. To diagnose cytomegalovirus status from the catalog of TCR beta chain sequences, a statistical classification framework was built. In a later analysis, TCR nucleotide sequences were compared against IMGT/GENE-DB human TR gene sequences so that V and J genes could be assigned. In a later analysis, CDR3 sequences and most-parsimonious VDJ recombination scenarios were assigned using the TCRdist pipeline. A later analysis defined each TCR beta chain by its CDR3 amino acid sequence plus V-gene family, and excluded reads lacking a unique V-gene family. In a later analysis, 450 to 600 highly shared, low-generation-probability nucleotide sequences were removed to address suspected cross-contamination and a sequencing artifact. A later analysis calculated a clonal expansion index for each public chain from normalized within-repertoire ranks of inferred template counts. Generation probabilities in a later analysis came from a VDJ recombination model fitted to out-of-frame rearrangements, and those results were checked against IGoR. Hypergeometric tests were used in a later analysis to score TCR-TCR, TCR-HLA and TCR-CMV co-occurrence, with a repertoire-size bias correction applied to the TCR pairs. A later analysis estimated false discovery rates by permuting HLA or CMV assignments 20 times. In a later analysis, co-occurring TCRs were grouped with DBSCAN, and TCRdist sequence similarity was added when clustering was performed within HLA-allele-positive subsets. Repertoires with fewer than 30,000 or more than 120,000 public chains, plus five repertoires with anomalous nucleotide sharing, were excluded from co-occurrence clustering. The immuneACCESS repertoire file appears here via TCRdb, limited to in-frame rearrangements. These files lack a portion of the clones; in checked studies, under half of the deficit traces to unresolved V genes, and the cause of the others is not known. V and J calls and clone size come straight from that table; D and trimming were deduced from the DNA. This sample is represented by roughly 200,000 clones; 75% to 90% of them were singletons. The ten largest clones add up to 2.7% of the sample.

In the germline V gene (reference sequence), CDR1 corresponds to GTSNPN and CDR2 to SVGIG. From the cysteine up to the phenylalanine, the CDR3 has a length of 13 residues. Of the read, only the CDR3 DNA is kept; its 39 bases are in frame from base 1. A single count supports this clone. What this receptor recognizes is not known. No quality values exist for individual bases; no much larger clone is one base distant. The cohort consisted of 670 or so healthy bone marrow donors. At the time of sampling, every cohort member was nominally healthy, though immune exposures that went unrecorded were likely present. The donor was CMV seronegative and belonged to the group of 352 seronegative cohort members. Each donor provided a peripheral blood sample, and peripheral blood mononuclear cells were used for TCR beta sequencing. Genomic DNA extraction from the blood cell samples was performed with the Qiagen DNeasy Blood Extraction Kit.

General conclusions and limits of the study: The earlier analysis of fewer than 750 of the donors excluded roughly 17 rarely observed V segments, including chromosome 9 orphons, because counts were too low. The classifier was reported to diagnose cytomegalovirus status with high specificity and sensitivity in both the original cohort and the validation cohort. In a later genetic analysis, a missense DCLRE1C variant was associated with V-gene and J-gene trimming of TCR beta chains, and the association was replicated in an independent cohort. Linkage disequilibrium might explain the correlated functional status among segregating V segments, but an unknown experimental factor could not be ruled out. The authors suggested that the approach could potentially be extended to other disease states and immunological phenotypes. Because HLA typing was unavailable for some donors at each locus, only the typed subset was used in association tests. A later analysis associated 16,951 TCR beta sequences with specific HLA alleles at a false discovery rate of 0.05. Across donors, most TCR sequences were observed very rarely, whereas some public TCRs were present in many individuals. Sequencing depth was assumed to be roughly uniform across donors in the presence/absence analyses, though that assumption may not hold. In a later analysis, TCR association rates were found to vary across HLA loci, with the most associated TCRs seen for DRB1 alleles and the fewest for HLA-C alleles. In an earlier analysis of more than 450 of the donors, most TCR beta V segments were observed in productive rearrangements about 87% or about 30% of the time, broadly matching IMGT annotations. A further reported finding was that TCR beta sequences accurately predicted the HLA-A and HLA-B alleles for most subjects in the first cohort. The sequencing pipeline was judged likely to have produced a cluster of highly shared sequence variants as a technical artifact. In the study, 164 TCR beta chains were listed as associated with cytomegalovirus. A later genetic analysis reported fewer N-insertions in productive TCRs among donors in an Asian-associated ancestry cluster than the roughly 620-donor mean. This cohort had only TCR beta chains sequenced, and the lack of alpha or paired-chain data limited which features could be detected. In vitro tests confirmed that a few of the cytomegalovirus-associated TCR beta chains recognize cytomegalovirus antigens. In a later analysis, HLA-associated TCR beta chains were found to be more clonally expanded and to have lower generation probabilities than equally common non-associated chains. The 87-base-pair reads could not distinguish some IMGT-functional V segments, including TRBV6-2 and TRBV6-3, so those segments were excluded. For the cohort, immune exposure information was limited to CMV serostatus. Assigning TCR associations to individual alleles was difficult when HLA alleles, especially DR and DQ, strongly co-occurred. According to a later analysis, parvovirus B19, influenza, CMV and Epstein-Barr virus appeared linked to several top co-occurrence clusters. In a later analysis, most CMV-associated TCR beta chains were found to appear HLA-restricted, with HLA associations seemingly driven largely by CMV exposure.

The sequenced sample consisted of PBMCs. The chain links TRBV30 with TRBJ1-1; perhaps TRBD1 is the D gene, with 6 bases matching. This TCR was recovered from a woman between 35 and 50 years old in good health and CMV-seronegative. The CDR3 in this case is CAGATGMNTEAFF. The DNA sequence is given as TGTGCTGGGGCTACAGGGATGAACACTGAAGCTTTCTTT.